Listed here are 21 T cell receptor beta chains from one sample, sequenced in a study of T cells after yellow fever vaccination. TCRdb used MiXCR to reprocess the 5' RACE reads, holding one entry per CDR3 protein. Of approximately 600,000 distinct CDR3 sequences listed, about 12% were seen once; the top ten hold 15%. This specimen consisted of PBMCs, obtained on the day of the yellow fever booster vaccination. The receptors were gathered from a man aged 30-40 years who received the YFV17D yellow fever vaccine.

The rearrangement links TRBV12-3 or TRBV12-4 to TRBJ2-1; the match to TRBD2 covers 10 bases. The length of the CDR3 is 16 residues. J gave up 4 bases and V 1 base, and 4 bases lay outside the gene matches. The CDR3 nucleotides read TGTGCCAGCAGTTTAGAGGCAGCGGGAGGGTACAATGAGCAGTTCTTC. Translation gives CASSLEAAGGYNEQFF.

This clonotype came up a few times. CDR3 protein: CSASYPTDTQYF. In DNA form, the CDR3 reads TGCAGTGCTAGTTACCCCACAGATACGCAGTATTTT. The chain employs TRBV20-1 and TRBJ2-3; D call uncertain. The V end lost 3 bases, the J end lost 2 bases, and 6 bases lay between the germline ends. This CDR3 is 12 amino acids long. Germline loops: CDR1 DFQATT, CDR2 SNEGSKA (reference sequence).

This clonotype appeared a few times. The chain is built from TRBV20-1 and TRBJ2-3; D is possibly TRBD1 or TRBD2 (5 bases each). The CDR3 is made up of 16 amino acids. CDR1 and CDR2 (germline): DFQATT, SNEGSKA (reference sequence). V was trimmed by 0 bases and J by 0 bases, leaving 13 bases between them. The DNA for the CDR3 is TGCAGTGCTAGAGACCCGGGACGGCGAAGCACAGATACGCAGTATTTT. Translating gives CSARDPGRRSTDTQYF.

This clonotype was seen ten or more times. The V and J genes are TRBV7-2 and TRBJ2-7; the D is unclear. The CDR3 consists of 16 residues. Germline assignment: CDR1 SGHTA and CDR2 FQGNSA. The V gene lost 3 bases and the J gene lost 5 bases, with 20 bases spanning the gap. The CDR3 sequence: CASSLFLLGLSNEQYF. Written as DNA, the CDR3 is TGTGCCAGCAGCTTGTTCCTTTTAGGATTATCCAACGAGCAGTACTTC. The complete variable domain, with remaining parts taken from reference TRBV7-2 and TRBJ2-7, reads GAGVSQSPSNKVTEKGKDVELRCDPISGHTALYWYRQSLGQGLEFLIYFQGNSAPDKSGLPSDRFSAERTGGSVSTLTIQRTQQEDSAVYLCASSLFLLGLSNEQYFGPGTRLTVT.

This clonotype was observed many times. The chain is built from TRBV7-2 and TRBJ2-5, with 7 bases that match TRBD1. Germline CDR1 is SGHTA and CDR2 is FQGNSA. The CDR3 covers 12 residues. V lost 3 bases to trimming and J lost 5 bases; unmatched junction nucleotides: 0. In DNA form, the CDR3 reads TGTGCCAGCAGCTTCAGGGGGGAGACCCAGTACTTC. It yields the protein CASSFRGETQYF.

The chain carries TRBV4-3 and TRBJ2-7; D may be TRBD1 (5 bases). This CDR3 is 13 amino acids long. Germline V gene lookup returns CDR1 LGHNA and CDR2 YSLEER. Trimming stripped 6 bases from V and 5 bases from J, with 14 bases between. The CDR3 loop is CASSQGTLDEQYF. The CDR3 region has the DNA TGCGCCAGCAGTCAGGGCACTCTGGACGAGCAGTACTTC.

This sequence joins TRBV7-2 and TRBJ1-5; D remains ambiguous. CDR1 is SGHTA and CDR2 is FQGNSA in the germline V gene. The CDR3 runs 13 residues. V lost 3 bases to trimming and J lost 5 bases, with 8 bases between them. CDR3 sequence: CASSFTDYQPQHF. The CDR3 DNA is TGTGCCAGCAGCTTCACGGACTATCAGCCCCAGCATTTT.

This clonotype was picked up a small number of times. J is TRBJ2-5 and V is TRBV7-2; the match to TRBD1 covers 10 bases. The J segment lost 5 bases and the V segment lost 4 bases, leaving 7 bases of the junction unmatched. The CDR3 has 15 residues. Looked up from germline, CDR1 is SGHTA and CDR2 is FQGNSA. The CDR3 DNA reads TGTGCCAGCAGCTATCAGGGACAGGGGTTTGAGACCCAGTACTTC. Its translation: CASSYQGQGFETQYF.

The chain is built from TRBV9 and TRBJ1-2; D possibly corresponds to TRBD1 (5 bases). V was cut by 3 bases and J by 6 bases, with 18 bases left in between. CDR3 length: 15 residues. Germline V gene lookup returns CDR1 SGDLS and CDR2 YYNGEE. DNA of the CDR3: TGTGCCAGCAGCGGCCCACAGGTGCCGCCCGATGGCTACACCTTC. Translating gives CASSGPQVPPDGYTF.

This clonotype was detected a few times. V usage is TRBV21-1 and J usage is TRBJ2-7. TRBV21-1 is tagged as a pseudogene. CDR3 length equals 16 residues. CDR3 loop: CARRRLLDLQVYEQYF. CDR3 in DNA: TGTGCCAGACGGAGACTTTTGGACCTGCAAGTCTACGAGCAGTACTTC.

The gene calls are TRBV5-6 and TRBJ2-7; TRBD1 agrees at 9 bases. The CDR3 totals 15 residues. The junction had 8 bases not matched to a gene; V was cut back by 4 bases and J by 3 bases. Germline CDR1 is SGHDT and CDR2 is YYEEEE. This chain's CDR3 is CASSPPGTGSYEQYF. Here the CDR3 DNA reads TGTGCCAGCAGCCCCCCCGGGACAGGGAGCTACGAGCAGTACTTC.

This clonotype turned up a few times. The chain employs TRBV30 and TRBJ2-7; 11 bases are shared with TRBD2. V dropped 3 bases and J dropped 4; count of bases not matched to a gene: 11. The CDR3 runs to 16 residues. Per the germline V gene, CDR1 is GTSNPN and CDR2 is SVGIG (reference sequence). The CDR3 loop reads CAWRGAGTSGMYEQYF. In DNA form, the CDR3 reads TGTGCCTGGAGAGGGGCCGGGACTAGCGGTATGTACGAGCAGTACTTC.

The sample holds a few counts of this clonotype. A much more abundant neighbour one base away suggests this may be a read error. This chain joins TRBV24-1 and TRBJ2-3, with D uncertain. Germline-derived CDR1 and CDR2 are KGHDR and SFDVKD. Between the trimmed V and J ends, which lost 6 bases and 4 bases, there was a span of 4 bases. The CDR3 consists of 11 residues. The DNA for the CDR3 is TGTGCCACCAGTTTTGCAGATACGCAGTATTTT. Translation gives CATSFADTQYF.

This clonotype was observed a few times. This chain joins TRBV20-1 and TRBJ2-1, with 8 bases that match TRBD2. With 1 base clipped from V and 4 bases from J, the junction kept 12 bases outside the gene matches. Germline assignment: CDR1 DFQATT and CDR2 SNEGSKA (reference sequence). The CDR3 spans 17 residues. CDR3 DNA: TGCAGTGCTAGAGGAGTTAAGTCCGGGACTAGGTACAATGAGCAGTTCTTC. Translated, it gives CSARGVKSGTRYNEQFF.

This clonotype was observed a few times. This chain uses TRBV6-2 or TRBV6-3 with TRBJ2-1; 10 positions agree with TRBD2. The CDR3 is 16 residues long. Germline V gene sequence: CDR1 MNHEY, CDR2 SVGEGT. Trimming removed 6 bases from V and 0 bases from J; junction bases left unmatched: 5. CDR3 loop: CASRRASGSSYNEQFF. In DNA form, the CDR3 reads TGTGCCAGCAGGCGCGCTAGCGGGAGCTCCTACAATGAGCAGTTCTTC.

This clonotype has more than one count but fewer than ten. V and J are TRBV6-1 and TRBJ2-1; 7 nucleotides agree with TRBD2. CDR1 MNHNS and CDR2 SASEGT come from the germline V gene. V dropped 7 bases and J dropped 9; count of bases not matched to a gene: 12. CDR3 size: 14 residues. Here the CDR3 DNA reads TGTGCCAGCAAAAGCGGGTTGGGGGGGATTGAGCAGTTCTTC. Protein: CASKSGLGGIEQFF.

The chain carries TRBV29-1 and TRBJ2-7; TRBD1 matches 7 bases. With V trimmed by 5 bases and J by 4 bases, 5 bases remained unmatched. The CDR3 contains 12 residues. CDR1 is SQVTM, CDR2 ANQGSEA, per germline. The CDR3 DNA reads TGCAGCGTTACTACGGACAGGTACGAGCAGTACTTC. It translates to CSVTTDRYEQYF.

This clonotype appeared a few times. The genes are TRBV15 and TRBJ2-7; D unclear. Looked up from germline, CDR1 is LNHNV and CDR2 is YYDKDF (reference sequence). The CDR3 is 12 residues long. Trimming left V 4 bases short and J 6 bases short, with 10 bases between. CDR3 sequence reads: CATSTSGVEQYF. DNA of the CDR3: TGTGCCACCAGCACCTCCGGCGTCGAGCAGTACTTC.

Many counts were recorded for this clonotype. The genes are TRBV4-3 and TRBJ2-6, with D unresolved. CDR1 is LGHNA, CDR2 YSLEER, per germline. V lost 0 bases, J lost 0 bases, and 9 bases lay in between. CDR3 size: 17 residues. In DNA form, the CDR3 reads TGCGCCAGCAGCCAAGAGGGCCGGTTCTCTGGGGCCAACGTCCTGACTTTC. Translating gives CASSQEGRFSGANVLTF.

This clonotype was counted a few times. The rearrangement uses TRBV2 and TRBJ2-3; no clear D gene. The germline V and J ends were trimmed by 7 bases and 7 bases, with 12 bases remaining between them. CDR1 SNHLY and CDR2 FYNNEI come from the germline V gene. The CDR3 length is 12 residues. Written as DNA, the CDR3 is TGTGCCAGCACACTCGTTGTTAATACGCAGTATTTT. Translation gives CASTLVVNTQYF.

Regarding this clonotype: A read error may account for a junction end that differs from germline. CDR3 sequence reads: CASSFTTNTRELFF. The CDR3 region has the DNA TGCGCCAGCAGCTTTACAACGAACACCAGGGAGCTGTTTTTT. The chain joins TRBV5-1 to TRBJ2-2; D ambiguous. This CDR3 contains 14 residues. Per germline, CDR1 SGHRS and CDR2 YFSETQ.